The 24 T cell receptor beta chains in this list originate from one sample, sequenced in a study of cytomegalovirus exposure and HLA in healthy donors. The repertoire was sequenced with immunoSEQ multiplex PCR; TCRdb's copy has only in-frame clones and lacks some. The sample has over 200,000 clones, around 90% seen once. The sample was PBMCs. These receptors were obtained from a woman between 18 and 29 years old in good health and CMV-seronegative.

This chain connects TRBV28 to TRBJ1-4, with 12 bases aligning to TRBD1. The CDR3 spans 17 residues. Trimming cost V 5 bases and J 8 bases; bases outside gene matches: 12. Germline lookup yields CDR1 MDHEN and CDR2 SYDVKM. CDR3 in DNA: TGTGCCAGCAGTACCCGGGACAGGGGGCAATCGGGGGAAAAACTGTTTTTT. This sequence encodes CASSTRDRGQSGEKLFF.

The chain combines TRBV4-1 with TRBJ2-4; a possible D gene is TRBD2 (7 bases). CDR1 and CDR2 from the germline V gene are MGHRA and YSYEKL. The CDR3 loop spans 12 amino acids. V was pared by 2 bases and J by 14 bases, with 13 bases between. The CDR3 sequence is CASSQLGGTKYF. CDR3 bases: TGCGCCAGCAGCCAATTGGGGGGGACAAAGTACTTC.

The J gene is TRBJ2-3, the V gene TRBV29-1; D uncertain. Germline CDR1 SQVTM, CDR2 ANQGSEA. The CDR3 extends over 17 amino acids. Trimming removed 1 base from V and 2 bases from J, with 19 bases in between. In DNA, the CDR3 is TGCAGCGTTGAAGCCTTAAATTTGTGGAGATACACAGATACGCAGTATTTT. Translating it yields CSVEALNLWRYTDTQYF.

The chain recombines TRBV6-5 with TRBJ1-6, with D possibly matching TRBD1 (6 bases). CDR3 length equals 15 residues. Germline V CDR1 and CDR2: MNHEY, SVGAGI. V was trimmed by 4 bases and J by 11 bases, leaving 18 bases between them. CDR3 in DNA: TGTGCCAGCAGTTTCCGGGACATTGGGAATCCACCCCTCCACTTT. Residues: CASSFRDIGNPPLHF.

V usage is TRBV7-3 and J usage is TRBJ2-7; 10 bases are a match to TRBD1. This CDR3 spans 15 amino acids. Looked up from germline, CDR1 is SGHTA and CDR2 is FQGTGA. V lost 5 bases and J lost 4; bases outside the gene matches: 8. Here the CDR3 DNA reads TGTGCCAGCAGCCAGTCACCGGGACAGGGGTACGAGCAGTACTTC. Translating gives CASSQSPGQGYEQYF.

CDR3 nucleotides: TGTGCCATCAGTGTGGGACAGGGGTCGCAAGAGACCCAGTACTTC. Its translation is CAISVGQGSQETQYF. The V and J genes are TRBV10-3 and TRBJ2-5; 10 bases match TRBD1. The germline gives CDR1 ENHRY, CDR2 SYGVKD. CDR3 size: 15 residues. Unmatched junction bases numbered 4, after V lost 4 bases and J lost 2 bases.

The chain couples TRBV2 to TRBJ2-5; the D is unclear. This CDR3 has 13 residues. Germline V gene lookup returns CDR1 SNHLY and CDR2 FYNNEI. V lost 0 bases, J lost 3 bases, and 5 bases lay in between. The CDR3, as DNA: TGTGCCAGCAGTGAAGCGGCCGAAGAGACCCAGTACTTC. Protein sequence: CASSEAAEETQYF.

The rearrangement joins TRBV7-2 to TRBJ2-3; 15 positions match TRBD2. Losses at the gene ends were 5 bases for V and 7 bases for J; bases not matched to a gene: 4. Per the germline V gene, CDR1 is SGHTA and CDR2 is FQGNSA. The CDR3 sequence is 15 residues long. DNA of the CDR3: TGTGCCAGCAGCCCAGGGACTAGCGGGGGGAATACGCAGTATTTT. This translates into CASSPGTSGGNTQYF.

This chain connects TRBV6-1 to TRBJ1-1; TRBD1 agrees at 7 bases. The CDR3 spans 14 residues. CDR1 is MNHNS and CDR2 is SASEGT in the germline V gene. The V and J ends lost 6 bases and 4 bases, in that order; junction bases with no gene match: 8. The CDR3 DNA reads TGTGCCAGCAGAGAGCCGGGACAGTTCACTGAAGCTTTCTTT. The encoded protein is CASREPGQFTEAFF.

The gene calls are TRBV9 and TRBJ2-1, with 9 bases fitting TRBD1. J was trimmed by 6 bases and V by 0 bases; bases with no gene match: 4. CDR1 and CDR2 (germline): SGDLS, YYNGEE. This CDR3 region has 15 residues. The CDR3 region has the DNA TGTGCCAGCAGCGTAGGTTCGGGACAGGGCAATGAGCAGTTCTTC. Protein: CASSVGSGQGNEQFF.

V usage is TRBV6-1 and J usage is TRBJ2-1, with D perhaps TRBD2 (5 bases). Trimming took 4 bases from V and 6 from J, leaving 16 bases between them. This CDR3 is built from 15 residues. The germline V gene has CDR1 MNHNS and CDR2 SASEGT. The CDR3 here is CASSGPWVRVNEQFF. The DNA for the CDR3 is TGTGCCAGCAGTGGGCCTTGGGTGCGGGTCAATGAGCAGTTCTTC.

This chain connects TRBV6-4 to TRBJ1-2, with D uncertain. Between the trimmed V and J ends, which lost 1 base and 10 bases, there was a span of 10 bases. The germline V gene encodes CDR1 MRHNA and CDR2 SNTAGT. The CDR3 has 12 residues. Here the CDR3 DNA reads TGTGCCAGCAGTGACTTGGGTCGGGTCTACACCTTC. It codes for CASSDLGRVYTF.

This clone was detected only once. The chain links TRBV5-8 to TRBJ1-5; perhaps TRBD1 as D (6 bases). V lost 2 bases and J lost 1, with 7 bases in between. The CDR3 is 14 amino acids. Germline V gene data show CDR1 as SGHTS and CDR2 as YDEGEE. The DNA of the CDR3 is TGTGCCAGCAGCTTAGGACAGAGCAATCAGCCCCAGCATTTT. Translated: CASSLGQSNQPQHF.

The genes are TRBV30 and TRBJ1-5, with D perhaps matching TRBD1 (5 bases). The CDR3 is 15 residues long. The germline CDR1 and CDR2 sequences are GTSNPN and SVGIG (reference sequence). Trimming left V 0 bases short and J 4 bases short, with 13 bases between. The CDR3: CAWSVRLGGNQPQHF. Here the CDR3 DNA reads TGTGCCTGGAGTGTACGGTTGGGGGGAAATCAGCCCCAGCATTTT.

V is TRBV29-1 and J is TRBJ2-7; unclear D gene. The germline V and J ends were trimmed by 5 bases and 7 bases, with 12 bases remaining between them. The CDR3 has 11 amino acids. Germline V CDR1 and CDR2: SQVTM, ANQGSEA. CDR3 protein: CSVTRGREQYV. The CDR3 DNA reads TGCAGCGTTACACGCGGACGGGAGCAGTACGTC.

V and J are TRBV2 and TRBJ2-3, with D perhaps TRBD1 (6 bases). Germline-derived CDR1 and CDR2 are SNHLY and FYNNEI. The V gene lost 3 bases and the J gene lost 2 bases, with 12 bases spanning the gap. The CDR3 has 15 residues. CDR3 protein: CASSEGQGYTDTQYF. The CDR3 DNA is TGTGCCAGCAGTGAGGGACAAGGATACACAGATACGCAGTATTTT.

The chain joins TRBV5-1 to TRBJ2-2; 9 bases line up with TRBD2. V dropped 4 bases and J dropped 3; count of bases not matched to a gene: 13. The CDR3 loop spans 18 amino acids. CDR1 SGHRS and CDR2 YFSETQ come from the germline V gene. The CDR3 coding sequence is TGCGCCAGCAGCCCGGCGGCCGGGACTAGCTTCGACACCGGGGAGCTGTTTTTT. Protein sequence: CASSPAAGTSFDTGELFF.

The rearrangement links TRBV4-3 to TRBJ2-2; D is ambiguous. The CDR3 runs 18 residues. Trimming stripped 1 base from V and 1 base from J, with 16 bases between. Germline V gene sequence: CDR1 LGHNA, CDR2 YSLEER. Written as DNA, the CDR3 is TGCGCCAGCAGCCAAGGTATTACGGCGCGGAGGAACACCGGGGAGCTGTTTTTT. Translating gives CASSQGITARRNTGELFF.

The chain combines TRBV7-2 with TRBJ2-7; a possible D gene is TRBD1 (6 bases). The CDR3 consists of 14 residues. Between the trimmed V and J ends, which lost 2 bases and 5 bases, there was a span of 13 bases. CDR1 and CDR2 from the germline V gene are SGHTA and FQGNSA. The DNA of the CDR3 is TGTGCCAGCAGCTTATTCGAACAGGGACACGAGCAGTACTTC. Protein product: CASSLFEQGHEQYF.

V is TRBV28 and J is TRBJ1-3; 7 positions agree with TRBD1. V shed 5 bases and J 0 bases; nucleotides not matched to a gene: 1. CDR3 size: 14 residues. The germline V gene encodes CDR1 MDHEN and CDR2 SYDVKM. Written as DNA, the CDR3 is TGTGCCAGCAGTGACAGGGCCTCTGGAAACACCATATATTTT. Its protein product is CASSDRASGNTIYF.

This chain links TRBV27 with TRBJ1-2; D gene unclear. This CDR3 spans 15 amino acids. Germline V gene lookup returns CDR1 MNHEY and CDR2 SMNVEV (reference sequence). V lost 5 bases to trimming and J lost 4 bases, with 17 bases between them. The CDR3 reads CASSPPGRESYGYTF. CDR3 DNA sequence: TGTGCCAGCAGTCCCCCGGGTAGGGAGAGCTATGGCTACACCTTC.

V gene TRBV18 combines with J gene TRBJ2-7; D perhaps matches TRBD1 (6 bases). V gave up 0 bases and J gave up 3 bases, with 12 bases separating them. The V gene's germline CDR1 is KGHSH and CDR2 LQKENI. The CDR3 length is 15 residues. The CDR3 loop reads CASSPPNRAVYEQYF. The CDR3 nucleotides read TGTGCCAGCTCACCACCGAACAGGGCGGTCTACGAGCAGTACTTC.

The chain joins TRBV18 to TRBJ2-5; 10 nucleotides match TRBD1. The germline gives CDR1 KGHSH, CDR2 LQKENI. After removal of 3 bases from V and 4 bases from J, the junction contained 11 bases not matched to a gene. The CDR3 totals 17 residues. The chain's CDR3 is CASSPNVGQGKGETQYF. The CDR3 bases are TGTGCCAGCTCACCCAATGTGGGACAGGGGAAGGGAGAGACCCAGTACTTC.

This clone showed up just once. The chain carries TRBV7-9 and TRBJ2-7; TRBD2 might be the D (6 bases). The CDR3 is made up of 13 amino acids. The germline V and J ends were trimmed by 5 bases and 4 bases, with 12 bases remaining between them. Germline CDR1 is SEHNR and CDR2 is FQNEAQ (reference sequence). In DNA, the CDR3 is TGTGCCAGCAGCCGCGGGGACGGATACGAGCAGTACGTC. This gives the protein CASSRGDGYEQYV.